These 25 T cell receptor beta chains came from one sample sequenced in a study of blood T cell repertoires in COVID-19. Data came from immunoSEQ multiplex PCR; TCRdb stores just in-frame clones and leaves some out. The sample lists about 330,000 clones; more than 70% were seen once. Specimen: PBMCs or T cells enriched from blood (not recorded which). These TCRs come from a woman in her 30s who had recovered from COVID-19.

The chain combines TRBV10-3 with TRBJ1-1, with 8 bases fitting TRBD1. V was pared by 6 bases and J by 7 bases, with 10 bases of the junction left unmatched. CDR1 is ENHRY, CDR2 SYGVKD, per germline. CDR3 length equals 14 residues. CDR3 bases: TGTGCCATCAGGGGAGGGGACAGGCCTAATGAAGCTTTCTTT. This encodes CAIRGGDRPNEAFF.

The chain carries TRBV2 and TRBJ1-2; D gene unclear. The CDR3 is 12 residues long. Trimming took off 10 bases at V and 8 bases at J, with 17 bases between the two ends. Germline V gene data show CDR1 as SNHLY and CDR2 as FYNNEI. CDR3 nucleotide sequence: TGTGCCAACATAATCGTTCCGGGGGGCTACACCTTC. Its translation: CANIIVPGGYTF.

There are a few counts of this clone. The chain joins TRBV7-2 to TRBJ1-1; D is ambiguous. In germline, CDR1 is SGHTA, CDR2 FQGNSA. Deletions cut 0 bases from V and 1 base from J, with 3 bases between. The CDR3 spans 13 residues. CDR3 DNA sequence: TGTGCCAGCAGCTTAGCCAGGAACACTGAAGCTTTCTTT. Protein product: CASSLARNTEAFF.

The chain couples TRBV30 to TRBJ1-1; D unclear. Germline assignment: CDR1 GTSNPN and CDR2 SVGIG (reference sequence). CDR3 length: 11 amino acids. The CDR3 loop reads CAAERNTEAFF. The CDR3 nucleotides read TGTGCAGCCGAGAGGAACACTGAAGCTTTCTTT.

There are a few counts of this clone. The genes are TRBV19 and TRBJ2-5; possibly TRBD1 for D (6 bases). The germline V and J ends were trimmed by 3 bases and 1 base, with 15 bases remaining between them. CDR1 is LNHDA, CDR2 SQIVND, per germline (reference sequence). The CDR3 loop spans 16 amino acids. The CDR3 loop reads CASSIGAGETQETQYF. The CDR3 region has the DNA TGTGCCAGTAGTATTGGGGCAGGGGAGACCCAAGAGACCCAGTACTTC.

This sequence joins TRBV28 and TRBJ2-7; the match to TRBD2 covers 11 bases. The CDR3 is 16 amino acids. CDR1 and CDR2 (germline): MDHEN, SYDVKM. Trimming removed 3 bases from V and 5 bases from J; junction bases left unmatched: 9. Here the CDR3 reads CASSFLAGGLGDEQYF. CDR3 nucleotides: TGTGCCAGCAGTTTTCTAGCGGGGGGTCTCGGGGACGAGCAGTACTTC. The full variable domain, in which reference TRBV28 and TRBJ2-7 provide the parts outside the CDR3, is DVKVTQSSRYLVKRTGEKVFLECVQDMDHENMFWYRQDPGLGLRLIYFSYDVKMKEKGDIPEGYSVSREKKERFSLILESASTNQTSMYLCASSFLAGGLGDEQYFGPGTRLTVT.

The V and J genes are TRBV4-1 and TRBJ2-1; possible D gene TRBD1, 7 bases. Germline loops: CDR1 MGHRA, CDR2 YSYEKL. CDR3 length: 15 amino acids. The V end was cut by 4 bases, the J end by 3 bases, with 13 bases between. The CDR3 sequence: CASSRGRGDYNEQFF. CDR3 DNA sequence: TGCGCCAGCAGCCGAGGCAGGGGGGACTACAATGAGCAGTTCTTC.

This chain links TRBV7-9 with TRBJ1-1; 7 nucleotides match TRBD1. V shed 7 bases, J shed 8 bases, and the junction held 16 bases outside the gene matches. CDR1 is SEHNR, CDR2 FQNEAQ, per germline (reference sequence). The CDR3 loop spans 15 amino acids. This CDR3 is CASTAGLEGGLEAFF. CDR3 nucleotide sequence: TGTGCCAGCACCGCCGGGTTAGAAGGGGGCCTAGAAGCTTTCTTT.

V usage is TRBV6-1 and J usage is TRBJ2-3, with D possibly TRBD2 on 6 matching bases. The length of the CDR3 is 16 residues. V was cut by 4 bases and J by 5 bases, with 19 bases left in between. The germline V gene has CDR1 MNHNS and CDR2 SASEGT. This CDR3 reads CASSGGGGVVGDTQYF. CDR3 nucleotide sequence: TGTGCCAGCAGTGGGGGAGGAGGGGTTGTGGGAGATACGCAGTATTTT.

The J gene is TRBJ1-5, the V gene TRBV28; D perhaps matches TRBD1 (6 bases). This CDR3 has 15 residues. With 5 bases removed from V and 4 bases from J, the gap between germline ends came to 15 bases. Germline V lookup: CDR1 MDHEN, CDR2 SYDVKM. For the CDR3, the DNA is TGTGCCAGCAGTAATACAGGGCGCAGGAATCAGCCCCAGCATTTT. It yields the protein CASSNTGRRNQPQHF.

This sequence joins TRBV7-2 and TRBJ1-5, with 10 nucleotides matching TRBD1. V lost 1 base, J lost 11 bases, and 17 bases stayed unmatched. CDR1 SGHTA and CDR2 FQGNSA come from the germline V gene. The CDR3 contains 18 residues. The CDR3 loop is CASSLEVVGTGARGAQHF. Written as DNA, the CDR3 is TGTGCCAGCAGCTTAGAAGTAGTTGGGACAGGGGCCCGAGGGGCCCAGCATTTT.

This clone was counted a single time. The chain has TRBV7-7 and TRBJ2-7, with 7 nucleotides matching TRBD1. Germline CDR1 and CDR2: SSHAT and FNYEAQ (reference sequence). CDR3 length: 14 amino acids. V was clipped by 1 base and J by 5 bases; unmatched bases: 5. Here the CDR3 reads CASSLVTGSNEQYF. The CDR3 bases are TGTGCCAGCAGCTTAGTGACAGGGTCTAACGAGCAGTACTTC.

This clone was observed a single time. The chain combines TRBV28 with TRBJ1-2; no definite D call. Germline V gene lookup returns CDR1 MDHEN and CDR2 SYDVKM. The length of the CDR3 is 14 residues. V lost 10 bases and J 0 bases, leaving 15 bases between the germline ends. This CDR3 is CATFNWQTNYGYTF. The CDR3 DNA follows: TGTGCCACCTTTAATTGGCAAACTAACTATGGCTACACCTTC.

The chain carries TRBV11-3 and TRBJ2-3, with D unresolved. The CDR3 runs to 13 residues. V was trimmed by 5 bases and J by 2 bases, leaving 8 bases between them. Germline CDR1 and CDR2: SGHNT and YENEEA. CDR3 nucleotide sequence: TGTGCCAGCAGCCTATCTACCACAGATACGCAGTATTTT. It specifies CASSLSTTDTQYF.

The rearrangement links TRBV28 to TRBJ1-1; 10 nucleotides match TRBD1. V lost 3 bases to trimming and J lost 0 bases; unmatched junction nucleotides: 13. The CDR3 is made up of 19 amino acids. Germline lookup yields CDR1 MDHEN and CDR2 SYDVKM. CDR3 coding DNA: TGTGCCAGCAGTTTTTTCATCGTCCCGGGACAGGGGATGAACACTGAAGCTTTCTTT. Encoded protein: CASSFFIVPGQGMNTEAFF.

The chain couples TRBV19 to TRBJ1-5; 7 bases are shared with TRBD1. Germline loops: CDR1 LNHDA, CDR2 SQIVND (reference sequence). The CDR3 is 14 amino acids. Trimming at V came to 4 bases and at J to 5 bases, leaving 5 bases not matched to a gene. The CDR3 DNA is TGTGCCAGTAGTACCGGACAGGCCCATCAGCCCCAGCATTTT. Encoded protein: CASSTGQAHQPQHF.

This clone appeared a single time. This chain uses TRBV6-5 with TRBJ1-5; D ambiguous. CDR1 and CDR2 from the germline V gene are MNHEY and SVGAGI. Trimming left V 7 bases short and J 0 bases short, with 10 bases between. The CDR3 has 14 amino acids. CDR3 in amino acids: CASTRLISNQPQHF. In DNA, the CDR3 is TGTGCCAGCACACGGTTGATTAGCAATCAGCCCCAGCATTTT.

The chain carries TRBV28 and TRBJ2-5; no firm D call. Germline CDR1 MDHEN, CDR2 SYDVKM. The V end was cut by 4 bases, the J end by 7 bases, with 10 bases between. This CDR3 spans 12 amino acids. CDR3 coding DNA: TGTGCCAGCAGTTCCACCCCGGGGACCCAGTACTTC. It translates to CASSSTPGTQYF.

The gene calls are TRBV3-1 (or the pseudogene TRBV3-2) and TRBJ1-4, with D uncertain. The CDR3 has 15 amino acids. Trimming removed 2 bases from V and 0 bases from J, with 7 bases in between. Germline V gene sequence: CDR1 LGHDT, CDR2 YNNKEL (reference sequence). The CDR3 DNA sequence: TGTGCCAGCAGCCAAAGACTTGCAACTAATGAAAAACTGTTTTTT. It yields the protein CASSQRLATNEKLFF.

The chain recombines TRBV6-1 with TRBJ2-5, with 8 bases identical to TRBD2. The V gene end was trimmed by 3 bases and the J gene end by 4 bases; junction bases not matched to a gene: 19. The length of the CDR3 is 19 residues. Germline V lookup: CDR1 MNHNS, CDR2 SASEGT. The CDR3 loop is CASSEFRSSLAGNIETQYF. The CDR3 DNA reads TGTGCCAGCAGTGAGTTTCGCTCCTCGTTAGCGGGGAATATAGAGACCCAGTACTTC.

This clone was counted once. A junction end diverges from the germline sequence, so it may reflect a read error. The rearrangement joins TRBV3-1 (or the pseudogene TRBV3-2) to TRBJ2-7; D might be TRBD1 (6 bases). CDR1 and CDR2 (germline): LGHDT, YNNKEL (reference sequence). CDR3 size: 12 residues. The CDR3 sequence: CASSQPGQSSTW. The CDR3, as DNA: TGTGCCAGCAGCCAACCCGGACAGAGCAGTACTTGG.

The chain links TRBV9 to TRBJ1-6, with TRBD1 matching 9 bases. The germline gives CDR1 SGDLS, CDR2 YYNGEE. The CDR3 is made up of 15 amino acids. J was trimmed by 6 bases and V by 5 bases; bases with no gene match: 6. The CDR3: CASSWTGDFNSPLHF. The CDR3 DNA follows: TGTGCCAGCAGTTGGACAGGGGATTTTAATTCACCCCTCCACTTT.

The rearrangement uses TRBV6-4 and TRBJ1-2, with a possible D match to TRBD1 (6 bases). CDR1 MRHNA and CDR2 SNTAGT come from the germline V gene. The CDR3 extends over 15 amino acids. V lost 6 bases, J lost 4 bases, and 18 bases lay in between. Here the CDR3 DNA reads TGTGCCAGCAGACTACAGGGTCCCTTCCCCTATGGCTACACCTTC. Translated, it gives CASRLQGPFPYGYTF.

This chain uses TRBV5-1 with TRBJ2-3; D perhaps matches TRBD2 (7 bases). V lost 0 bases and J lost 5, with 19 bases in between. The CDR3 runs 17 residues. Germline CDR1 is SGHRS and CDR2 is YFSETQ. CDR3 protein: CASSLELVGGGRDTQYF. The DNA of the CDR3 is TGCGCCAGCAGCTTGGAACTTGTTGGGGGGGGCCGAGATACGCAGTATTTT.

J is TRBJ2-3 and V is TRBV19, with no clear D. V shed 4 bases and J shed 5 bases, with 13 bases lying between them. Germline CDR1 LNHDA, CDR2 SQIVND (reference sequence). The CDR3 totals 14 residues. DNA of the CDR3: TGTGCCAGTAGTAAGAACAGTTTAGGAGATACGCAGTATTTT. Amino acids: CASSKNSLGDTQYF. The full variable domain, with the rest looked up from reference TRBV19 and TRBJ2-3, is DGGITQSPKYLFRKEGQNVTLSCEQNLNHDAMYWYRQDPGQGLRLIYYSQIVNDFQKGDIAEGYSVSREKKESFPLTVTSAQKNPTAFYLCASSKNSLGDTQYFGPGTRLTVL.